The sequence of this T cell receptor (beta chain) was determined in a study of blood T cell repertoires in COVID-19. The CDR3 extends over 14 amino acids. The V and J ends lost 1 base and 2 bases respectively, with 10 bases between them. CDR1 is SGHRS, CDR2 YFSETQ, per germline. Libraries were prepared by immunoSEQ multiplex PCR; TCRdb keeps only in-frame clonotypes and omits some of them. Of nearly 95,000 clones listed, around two thirds are singletons. The sequenced sample was peripheral blood. The clonotype originates from a man between 65 and 85 years old with COVID-19, enrolled during active disease. This chain connects TRBV5-1 to TRBJ2-7; possible D gene TRBD1, 5 bases. The CDR3 bases are TGCGCCAGCAGCTTGATTTCGGACACCTACGAGCAGTACTTC. Translation gives CASSLISDTYEQYF.